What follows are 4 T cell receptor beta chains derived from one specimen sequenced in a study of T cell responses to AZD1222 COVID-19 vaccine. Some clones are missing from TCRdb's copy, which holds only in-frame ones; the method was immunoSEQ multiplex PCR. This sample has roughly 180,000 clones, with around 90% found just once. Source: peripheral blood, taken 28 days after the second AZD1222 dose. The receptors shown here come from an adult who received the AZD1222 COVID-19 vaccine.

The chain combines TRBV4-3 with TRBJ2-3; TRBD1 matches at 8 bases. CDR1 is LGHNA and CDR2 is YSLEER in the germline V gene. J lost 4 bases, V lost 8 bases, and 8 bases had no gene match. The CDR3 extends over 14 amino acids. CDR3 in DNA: TGCGCCAGCGCCGACAGGGGCCCTTCAGATACGCAGTATTTT. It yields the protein CASADRGPSDTQYF.

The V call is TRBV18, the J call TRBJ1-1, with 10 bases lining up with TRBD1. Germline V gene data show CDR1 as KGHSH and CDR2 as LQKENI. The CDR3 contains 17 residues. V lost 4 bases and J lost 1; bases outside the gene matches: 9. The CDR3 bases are TGTGCCAGCTCACTAGGGACAGGGGCGGTACGGAACACTGAAGCTTTCTTT. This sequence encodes CASSLGTGAVRNTEAFF.

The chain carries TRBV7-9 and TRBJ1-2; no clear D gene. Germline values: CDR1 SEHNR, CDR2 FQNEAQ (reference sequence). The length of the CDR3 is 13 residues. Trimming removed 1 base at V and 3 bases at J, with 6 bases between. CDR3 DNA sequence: TGTGCCAGCAGCTTAGGTCGGGACTATGGCTACACCTTC. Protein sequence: CASSLGRDYGYTF.

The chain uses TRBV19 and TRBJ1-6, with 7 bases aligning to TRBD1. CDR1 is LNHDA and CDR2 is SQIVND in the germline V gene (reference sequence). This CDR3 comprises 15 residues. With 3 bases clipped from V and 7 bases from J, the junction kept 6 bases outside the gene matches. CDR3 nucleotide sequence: TGTGCCAGTAGTATCTGGACAGGAATCAATTCACCCCTCCACTTT. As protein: CASSIWTGINSPLHF.